Here is one T cell receptor beta chain with its context. A read error is possible here, since a much larger clone lies one base away. Germline V gene data show CDR1 as SQVTM and CDR2 as ANQGSEA. There are 14 residues in the CDR3. Together with a sample-barcoded 5' primer, a J-beta primer mix was included in a second PCR lasting about 7 to 12 cycles. TCRdb redid the calling of the 5' RACE reads with MiXCR, one entry per CDR3 protein. The sample shows about 1.8 million distinct CDR3 sequences, roughly 50% of them seen only once. The data were obtained in a study of blood T cells in healthy people across ages.

The source of this sequence is a woman in her 40s in good health. This sequence joins TRBV29-1 and TRBJ2-7; 10 nucleotides match TRBD1. TRBJ2-1 matches the DNA end more closely, so the J call is doubtful. Sequencing was carried out using blood. CDR3 protein: CSVGPGTGAYEQFF. The CDR3 DNA is TGCAGCGTCGGACCCGGGACAGGGGCCTACGAGCAGTTCTTC.